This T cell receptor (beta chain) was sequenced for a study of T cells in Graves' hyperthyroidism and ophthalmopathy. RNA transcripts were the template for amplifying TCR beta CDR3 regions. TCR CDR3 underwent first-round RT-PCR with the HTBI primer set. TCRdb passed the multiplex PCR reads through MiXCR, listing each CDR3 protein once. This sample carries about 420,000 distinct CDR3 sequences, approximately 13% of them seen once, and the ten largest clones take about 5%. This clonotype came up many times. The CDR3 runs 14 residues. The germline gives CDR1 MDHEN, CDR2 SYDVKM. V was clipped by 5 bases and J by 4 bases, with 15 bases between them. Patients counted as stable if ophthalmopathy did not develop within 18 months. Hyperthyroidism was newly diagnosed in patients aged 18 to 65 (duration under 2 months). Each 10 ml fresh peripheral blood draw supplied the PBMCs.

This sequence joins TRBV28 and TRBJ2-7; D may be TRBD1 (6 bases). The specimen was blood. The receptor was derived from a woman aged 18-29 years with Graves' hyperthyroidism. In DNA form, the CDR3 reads TGTGCCAGCAGTCCCCGGACAGAGATATACGAGCAGTACTTC. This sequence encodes CASSPRTEIYEQYF.